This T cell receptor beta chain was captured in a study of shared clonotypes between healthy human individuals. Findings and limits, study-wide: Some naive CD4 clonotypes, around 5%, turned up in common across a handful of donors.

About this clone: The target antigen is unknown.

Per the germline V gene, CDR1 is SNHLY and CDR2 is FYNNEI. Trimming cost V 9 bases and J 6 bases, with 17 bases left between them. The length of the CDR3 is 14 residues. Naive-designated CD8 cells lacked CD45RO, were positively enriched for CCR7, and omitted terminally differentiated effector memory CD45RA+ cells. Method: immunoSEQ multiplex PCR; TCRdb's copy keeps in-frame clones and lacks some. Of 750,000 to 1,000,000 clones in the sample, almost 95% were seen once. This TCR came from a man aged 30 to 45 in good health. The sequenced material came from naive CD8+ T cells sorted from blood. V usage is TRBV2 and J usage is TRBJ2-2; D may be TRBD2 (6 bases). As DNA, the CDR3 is TGTGCCAGAAGACTAGTTGGTCAACCCGGGGAGCTGTTTTTT. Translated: CARRLVGQPGELFF. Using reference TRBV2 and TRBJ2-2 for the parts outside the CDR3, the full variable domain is EPEVTQTPSHQVTQMGQEVILRCVPISNHLYFYWYRQILGQKVEFLVSFYNNEISEKSEIFDDQFSVERPDGSNFTLKIRSTKLEDSAMYFCARRLVGQPGELFFGEGSRLTVL.